This is a list of T cell receptor beta chains from one sample in a study of spatial heterogeneity in lung cancer. In TCRdb, the 5' RACE reads were re-called with MiXCR into one record per CDR3 protein. Among around 110,000 distinct CDR3 sequences listed, less than 15% were seen once. The input for sequencing was PBMCs, taken at follow-up. Source of these receptors: a male donor with early-stage non-small cell lung cancer. CDR3s include the opening cysteine and the closing phenylalanine or tryptophan. A D gene is named only where the DNA matches it firmly. For some rows the clone size is stated as once, few or many, or as a class when expanded; others skip it.

>many|.|TRBV11-1
CASSLATGTEAFF
>few|.|TRBV30
CAWSEVGPQLNTF
>many|.|TRBV6-6
CASRGLEGGYTF
>few|TRBD1|TRBV20-1
CSAKRTGKVNEQYF
>many|.|TRBV20-1
CSVVENSNQPQHF
>.|.|TRBV19
CASRPTADTPGELFF
>many|TRBD1|TRBV20-1
CSAREGSRDSSEQYF
>.|.|TRBV3-1
CASSQDTTGQPQHF
>few|.|TRBV5-5
CASSLQGSGNTIYF
>few|.|TRBV6-1
CASSANGSNQPQHF
>.|TRBD1|TRBV6-5
CASIETGETEAFF
>.|.|TRBV24-1
CATSDPGNSRNEQYF
>many|TRBD1|TRBV7-2
CASSFIQGAREQYF
>many|.|TRBV10-3
CATAPTQGVIEGYTF
>many|.|TRBV29-1
CSVEDSGSYEQYF